The clone carrying this T cell receptor (beta chain) was detected once. In the same sample, other DNA sequences code for this CDR3. These data are taken from a study of blood T cell repertoires in COVID-19. Original handling: Amplified reference gene primers provided the basis for estimating nucleated cell counts. The table came from immunoSEQ multiplex PCR; TCRdb's copy has only in-frame clones and leaves some out. V and J calls and clone size follow that table, whereas D and trimming were derived from the DNA. This sample has about 170,000 clones, with about 83% found just once. From germline, CDR1 is MNHEY and CDR2 SVGAGI. Deletions cut 0 bases from V and 1 base from J, with 9 bases between. The CDR3 runs to 15 residues.

V gene TRBV6-5 combines with J gene TRBJ1-1; D perhaps matches TRBD1 (5 bases). The receptor comes from a man aged 40-50 years who had recovered from COVID-19. Sequenced material: peripheral blood. The CDR3 region is CASSYSGTSNTEAFF. The CDR3, as DNA: TGTGCCAGCAGTTACTCCGGGACTTCGAACACTGAAGCTTTCTTT.